These T cell receptor beta chains were read from a single sample in a study of Graves' ophthalmopathy and Graves' hyperthyroidism. In TCRdb, the multiplex PCR reads were re-called with MiXCR into one record per CDR3 protein. The sample includes 500,000 to 800,000 distinct CDR3 sequences, 35% to 45% of them seen just once. The sequenced sample consisted of peripheral blood. Every receptor here comes from an adult man with Graves' ophthalmopathy. The CDR3 runs from the conserved cysteine through the conserved F or W. Each record gives: D gene, J gene, V gene, CDR3 length, clone size, CDR3 protein, CDR3 DNA. The D gene is left open where the match is weak. Not all rows give a size; the values are once, few, many and, for expanded clones, a class.

D gene: -
J gene: TRBJ1-1
V gene: TRBV20-1
CDR3 length: 12
clone size: -
CDR3 protein: CSARVGIGTGGF
CDR3 DNA: -

D gene: -
J gene: TRBJ2-2
V gene: TRBV6-4
CDR3 length: 14
clone size: few
CDR3 protein: CASSARSDTGELFF
CDR3 DNA: TGTGCCAGCAGTGCCCGGTCGGACACCGGGGAGCTGTTTTTT

D gene: TRBD1
J gene: TRBJ2-5
V gene: TRBV29-1
CDR3 length: 15
clone size: -
CDR3 protein: CSAEVGTVGAETQYF
CDR3 DNA: TGCAGCGCCGAAGTCGGGACAGTTGGCGCGGAGACCCAGTACTTC

D gene: TRBD1
J gene: TRBJ2-7
V gene: TRBV9
CDR3 length: 15
clone size: -
CDR3 protein: CASSAGQGQVNEQYF
CDR3 DNA: TGTGCCAGCAGCGCCGGACAGGGGCAAGTAAACGAGCAGTACTTC

D gene: -
J gene: TRBJ2-5
V gene: TRBV19
CDR3 length: 13
clone size: many
CDR3 protein: CASSAGFQETQYF
CDR3 DNA: TGTGCCAGTAGTGCCGGTTTCCAAGAGACCCAGTACTTC

D gene: -
J gene: TRBJ1-2
V gene: TRBV19
CDR3 length: 13
clone size: many
CDR3 protein: CASSFVANYGYTF
CDR3 DNA: TGTGCCAGTAGCTTCGTAGCTAACTATGGCTACACCTTC

D gene: TRBD1
J gene: TRBJ2-6
V gene: TRBV29-1
CDR3 length: 14
clone size: -
CDR3 protein: CSVATGGGANVLTF
CDR3 DNA: TGCAGCGTTGCCACAGGGGGTGGGGCCAACGTCCTGACTTTC

D gene: TRBD2
J gene: TRBJ2-2
V gene: TRBV9
CDR3 length: 16
clone size: few
CDR3 protein: CASSPGLAGLLGELFF
CDR3 DNA: TGTGCCAGCAGCCCGGGACTAGCGGGACTTCTTGGGGAGCTGTTTTTT

D gene: -
J gene: TRBJ1-1
V gene: TRBV7-9
CDR3 length: 12
clone size: many
CDR3 protein: CASITARAEAFF
CDR3 DNA: TGTGCCAGCATCACCGCGAGGGCTGAAGCTTTCTTT

D gene: TRBD1
J gene: TRBJ2-7
V gene: TRBV7-2
CDR3 length: 15
clone size: -
CDR3 protein: CASSSWGQRNYEQYF
CDR3 DNA: TGTGCCAGCAGCTCCTGGGGACAGCGAAACTACGAGCAGTACTTC

D gene: -
J gene: TRBJ1-2
V gene: TRBV10-3
CDR3 length: 13
clone size: many
CDR3 protein: CAISDRANYGYTF
CDR3 DNA: TGTGCCATCAGTGACAGAGCTAACTATGGCTACACCTTC

D gene: TRBD2
J gene: TRBJ2-7
V gene: TRBV12-3/TRBV12-4
CDR3 length: 15
clone size: many
CDR3 protein: CASSFRTSGTYEQYF
CDR3 DNA: TGTGCCAGCAGTTTCAGGACTAGCGGTACCTACGAGCAGTACTTC

D gene: -
J gene: TRBJ2-7
V gene: TRBV25-1
CDR3 length: 13
clone size: -
CDR3 protein: CAWSVRISYEQYF
CDR3 DNA: TGTGCCTGGAGTGTGAGGATTTCCTACGAGCAGTACTTC

D gene: -
J gene: TRBJ1-1
V gene: TRBV6-5
CDR3 length: 12
clone size: many
CDR3 protein: CATSTTNTEAFF
CDR3 DNA: TGTGCCACCTCGACAACGAACACTGAAGCTTTCTTT

D gene: -
J gene: TRBJ2-7
V gene: TRBV15
CDR3 length: 16
clone size: many
CDR3 protein: CATSRDLAPRRMEQYF
CDR3 DNA: TGTGCCACCAGCAGAGATCTCGCCCCGAGGCGTATGGAGCAGTACTTC

D gene: -
J gene: TRBJ2-6
V gene: TRBV7-3
CDR3 length: 16
clone size: many
CDR3 protein: CASSTGMSSGANVLTF
CDR3 DNA: TGTGCCAGCAGTACCGGAATGAGCTCTGGGGCCAACGTCCTGACTTTC

D gene: TRBD1
J gene: TRBJ1-2
V gene: TRBV10-3
CDR3 length: 13
clone size: many
CDR3 protein: CAIEGAPNYGYTF
CDR3 DNA: TGTGCCATCGAGGGGGCTCCTAACTATGGCTACACCTTC

D gene: TRBD2
J gene: TRBJ2-2
V gene: TRBV5-5
CDR3 length: 15
clone size: few
CDR3 protein: CASSWSMGGTGELFF
CDR3 DNA: TGTGCCAGCAGCTGGTCTATGGGGGGGACCGGGGAGCTGTTTTTT

D gene: -
J gene: TRBJ1-1
V gene: TRBV15
CDR3 length: 14
clone size: many
CDR3 protein: CATSAYRDNTEAFF
CDR3 DNA: TGTGCCACCAGCGCCTATAGGGACAACACTGAAGCTTTCTTT

D gene: TRBD1
J gene: TRBJ1-1
V gene: TRBV7-2
CDR3 length: 15
clone size: -
CDR3 protein: CASSQAGQGREGAFF
CDR3 DNA: TGTGCCAGCAGCCAAGCGGGACAGGGGCGAGAGGGAGCTTTCTTT

D gene: TRBD1
J gene: TRBJ1-1
V gene: TRBV9
CDR3 length: 14
clone size: -
CDR3 protein: CASSPPTDRDEAFF
CDR3 DNA: TGTGCCAGCTCACCACCCACTGACAGGGATGAAGCTTTCTTT

D gene: -
J gene: TRBJ1-3
V gene: TRBV9
CDR3 length: 16
clone size: -
CDR3 protein: CASSPTPGETGNTIYF
CDR3 DNA: TGTGCCAGCAGCCCAACCCCAGGGGAGACTGGAAACACCATATATTTT

D gene: -
J gene: TRBJ1-6
V gene: TRBV14
CDR3 length: 16
clone size: few
CDR3 protein: CASSQFLVGSSSPLHF
CDR3 DNA: TGTGCCAGCAGCCAATTCTTGGTTGGGTCCAGCTCACCCCTCCACTTT

D gene: -
J gene: TRBJ1-2
V gene: TRBV20-1
CDR3 length: 15
clone size: many
CDR3 protein: CSARDGSWGNYGYTF
CDR3 DNA: TGCAGTGCTAGAGATGGTTCTTGGGGGAACTATGGCTACACCTTC

D gene: -
J gene: TRBJ1-3
V gene: TRBV9
CDR3 length: 16
clone size: -
CDR3 protein: CASSVLGQTSGNTIYF
CDR3 DNA: TGTGCCAGCAGCGTATTGGGTCAGACCTCTGGAAACACCATATATTTT

D gene: -
J gene: TRBJ2-1
V gene: TRBV24-1
CDR3 length: 14
clone size: -
CDR3 protein: CATSDLGQQGEQFF
CDR3 DNA: TGTGCCACCAGTGATCTCGGCCAACAGGGTGAGCAGTTCTTC

D gene: -
J gene: TRBJ1-1
V gene: TRBV29-1
CDR3 length: 11
clone size: -
CDR3 protein: CSGHLSTEAFF
CDR3 DNA: TGCAGCGGACACCTTAGCACTGAAGCTTTCTTT

D gene: -
J gene: TRBJ1-2
V gene: TRBV12-3/TRBV12-4
CDR3 length: 15
clone size: many
CDR3 protein: CASTLGDLNNYGYTF
CDR3 DNA: TGTGCCAGCACCCTGGGAGATCTAAACAACTATGGCTACACCTTC

D gene: TRBD1
J gene: TRBJ1-1
V gene: TRBV7-3
CDR3 length: 14
clone size: -
CDR3 protein: CASSPGTGRPEAFF
CDR3 DNA: TGTGCCAGCAGCCCCGGGACAGGGAGGCCTGAAGCTTTCTTT

D gene: -
J gene: TRBJ1-1
V gene: TRBV5-1
CDR3 length: 16
clone size: many
CDR3 protein: CASSLARETANTEAFF
CDR3 DNA: TGCGCCAGCAGCTTGGCCAGAGAGACGGCGAACACTGAAGCTTTCTTT

D gene: -
J gene: TRBJ1-5
V gene: TRBV19
CDR3 length: 15
clone size: few
CDR3 protein: CASSNGGLSNQPQHF
CDR3 DNA: TGTGCCAGTAGTAATGGGGGGCTGAGCAATCAGCCCCAGCATTTT

D gene: -
J gene: TRBJ1-1
V gene: TRBV5-1
CDR3 length: 14
clone size: many
CDR3 protein: CASSSRSWNTEAFF
CDR3 DNA: TGCGCCAGCAGCTCTCGGTCGTGGAACACTGAAGCTTTCTTT

D gene: -
J gene: TRBJ2-7
V gene: TRBV20-1
CDR3 length: 12
clone size: many
CDR3 protein: CSAEQGSYEQYF
CDR3 DNA: TGCAGTGCTGAACAGGGCTCCTACGAGCAGTACTTC

D gene: -
J gene: TRBJ1-1
V gene: TRBV6-5
CDR3 length: 13
clone size: many
CDR3 protein: CASRQSGHTEAFF
CDR3 DNA: TGTGCCAGCAGGCAGAGTGGACACACTGAAGCTTTCTTT

D gene: TRBD2
J gene: TRBJ2-2
V gene: TRBV19
CDR3 length: 13
clone size: -
CDR3 protein: CASKGLEAGELFF
CDR3 DNA: TGTGCCAGCAAGGGACTAGAGGCCGGGGAGCTGTTTTTT

D gene: -
J gene: TRBJ1-2
V gene: TRBV19
CDR3 length: 14
clone size: -
CDR3 protein: CARDRMGRIYGYTF
CDR3 DNA: TGTGCCAGAGATCGTATGGGCAGGATCTATGGCTACACCTTC

D gene: -
J gene: TRBJ1-5
V gene: TRBV6-2/TRBV6-3
CDR3 length: 13
clone size: -
CDR3 protein: CASLYRGNQPQHF
CDR3 DNA: TGTGCCAGCTTGTACAGGGGCAATCAGCCCCAGCATTTT